Below are 23 T cell receptor beta chains sequenced from a single sample in a study of human CD8 memory T cell subsets. Libraries of TCR beta chains were produced by 5' RACE (UMI-labeled). After re-calling the 5' RACE reads, TCRdb lists one entry per CDR3 protein, DNA absent. The sample has roughly 17,000 distinct CDR3 sequences. The sequenced sample was CD8+ stem-like memory T cells (TSCM and TCM) sorted from PBMCs. Sample subset: stem-like memory CD8 T cells (TSTEM), CCR7+ PD-1- TIGIT-. These TCRs come from a human donor in good health.

V is TRBV7-9 and J is TRBJ2-1; absent DNA, TCRdb's TRBD2 call cannot be checked. The germline gives CDR1 SEHNR, CDR2 FQNEAQ (reference sequence). The CDR3 runs 15 residues. CDR3 residues: CASSLGLETYNEQFF.

The chain uses TRBV7-9 and TRBJ2-2; TCRdb selects TRBD1, and the lack of DNA leaves this call unchecked. Germline values: CDR1 SEHNR, CDR2 FQNEAQ (reference sequence). The CDR3 covers 17 residues. The CDR3 is CASSWAERIRSAGELFF.

The chain combines TRBV30 with TRBJ2-7. The germline V gene has CDR1 GTSNPN and CDR2 SVGIG (reference sequence). The CDR3 runs to 14 residues. The CDR3 reads CAWSVGQGPYEQYF.

This clonotype is classed as medium-sized by frequency. The V and J genes are TRBV7-7 and TRBJ2-2; there is no DNA to check the TCRdb D call of TRBD1. The CDR3 sequence is 15 residues long. Germline V CDR1 and CDR2: SSHAT, FNYEAQ (reference sequence). CDR3 amino acids: CASSPGTENTGELFF.

V is TRBV20-1 and J is TRBJ2-2. Germline lookup yields CDR1 DFQATT and CDR2 SNEGSKA (reference sequence). This CDR3 contains 14 residues. The CDR3 sequence is CSARVHRNTGELFF.

This chain connects TRBV30 to TRBJ2-7. In germline, CDR1 is GTSNPN, CDR2 SVGIG (reference sequence). This CDR3 contains 11 residues. The CDR3 sequence is CAWSPSYEQYF. Looking up the rest from reference TRBV30 and TRBJ2-7 gives the full variable domain: SQTIHQWPATLVQPVGSPLSLECTVEGTSNPNLYWYRQAAGRGLQLLFYSVGIGQISSEVPQNLSASRPQDRQFILSSKKLLLSDSGFYLCAWSPSYEQYFGPGTRLTVT.

V and J are TRBV6-4 and TRBJ2-1; TCRdb gives TRBD2 as the D gene, but with no DNA this cannot be confirmed. Germline assignment: CDR1 MRHNA and CDR2 SNTAGT. This CDR3 comprises 12 residues. CDR3 residues: CASSPSGFEQFF.

The V and J genes are TRBV11-2 and TRBJ2-1; TCRdb lists TRBD2, though no DNA is available to test this call. The CDR3 is 17 residues long. Looked up from germline, CDR1 is SGHAT and CDR2 is FQNNGV. The CDR3 here is CASSAIPSGSSYNEQFF.

Here the CDR3 reads CASSSGRGSYNEQFF. This chain connects TRBV6-6 to TRBJ2-1; TCRdb's D call, TRBD2, is unchecked because there is no DNA. CDR3 length: 15 amino acids. Germline CDR1 and CDR2: MNHNY and SVGAGI (reference sequence).

V gene TRBV9 combines with J gene TRBJ2-7; TCRdb outputs TRBD1, but without DNA this stays unchecked. This CDR3 spans 13 amino acids. CDR1 and CDR2 from the germline V gene are SGDLS and YYNGEE. The CDR3 spells CASSADRGNEQYF.

This chain connects TRBV6-2 or TRBV6-3 to TRBJ2-7; TCRdb lists TRBD2, though no DNA is available to test this call. Germline lookup yields CDR1 MNHEY and CDR2 SVGEGT. The CDR3 is 13 residues long. CDR3 region: CASSYSTLDEQYF.

The gene calls are TRBV6-4 and TRBJ2-1; TCRdb returns TRBD1, unconfirmable since there is no DNA. From germline, CDR1 is MRHNA and CDR2 SNTAGT. This CDR3 spans 13 amino acids. This chain's CDR3 is CASSATGLNEQFF.

V gene TRBV9 combines with J gene TRBJ1-4; TCRdb selects TRBD1, and the lack of DNA leaves this call unchecked. The CDR3 extends over 16 amino acids. CDR1 is SGDLS, CDR2 YYNGEE, per germline. The CDR3 spells CASSRSQGASDEKLFF.

J is TRBJ2-3 and V is TRBV28; TCRdb's D gene call, TRBD2, goes unchecked for lack of DNA. This CDR3 is built from 15 residues. CDR1 MDHEN and CDR2 SYDVKM come from the germline V gene. CDR3 sequence reads: CASSFLAGKSDTQYF.

The rearrangement joins TRBV28 to TRBJ2-7; the TCRdb call, TRBD2, lacks DNA for checking. In germline, CDR1 is MDHEN, CDR2 SYDVKM. The CDR3 sequence is 20 residues long. The CDR3 reads CASSLPSGLAGGTSSYEQYF.

The gene calls are TRBV20-1 and TRBJ2-7. CDR1 is DFQATT and CDR2 is SNEGSKA in the germline V gene (reference sequence). There are 13 residues in the CDR3. CDR3 protein: CSARGREIYEQYF.

The rearrangement links TRBV28 to TRBJ2-7. CDR1 is MDHEN, CDR2 SYDVKM, per germline. The CDR3 covers 16 residues. CDR3: CASSFQVAQSSYEQYF.

V usage is TRBV18 and J usage is TRBJ2-3; TCRdb's D gene call, TRBD1, goes unchecked for lack of DNA. Germline lookup yields CDR1 KGHSH and CDR2 LQKENI. This CDR3 region has 15 residues. The chain's CDR3 is CASSPETGFPDTQYF.

This clonotype ranks as medium-sized in terms of frequency. The rearrangement links TRBV28 to TRBJ2-3; TCRdb returns TRBD1, unconfirmable since there is no DNA. The CDR3 totals 15 residues. Germline assignment: CDR1 MDHEN and CDR2 SYDVKM. Here the CDR3 reads CASSGTGSTTDTQYF.

The chain couples TRBV28 to TRBJ2-1; TCRdb names TRBD1, which stays unverified in the absence of DNA. Germline V gene sequence: CDR1 MDHEN, CDR2 SYDVKM. The CDR3 has 14 residues. This chain's CDR3 is CASSFRGIYNEQFF.

This rearrangement joins TRBV28 to TRBJ2-7. The germline V gene encodes CDR1 MDHEN and CDR2 SYDVKM. The CDR3 consists of 11 residues. This CDR3 is CATERSYEQYF.

V usage is TRBV27 and J usage is TRBJ2-3; the D call of TRBD1 rests on TCRdb alone, since no DNA is present to check it. Per the germline V gene, CDR1 is MNHEY and CDR2 is SMNVEV (reference sequence). This CDR3 has 15 amino acids. CDR3: CASSQRWTGTDTQYF.

J is TRBJ2-1 and V is TRBV5-1. CDR1 and CDR2 from the germline V gene are SGHRS and YFSETQ. CDR3 size: 14 residues. Here the CDR3 reads CASSSDTPYNEQFF.